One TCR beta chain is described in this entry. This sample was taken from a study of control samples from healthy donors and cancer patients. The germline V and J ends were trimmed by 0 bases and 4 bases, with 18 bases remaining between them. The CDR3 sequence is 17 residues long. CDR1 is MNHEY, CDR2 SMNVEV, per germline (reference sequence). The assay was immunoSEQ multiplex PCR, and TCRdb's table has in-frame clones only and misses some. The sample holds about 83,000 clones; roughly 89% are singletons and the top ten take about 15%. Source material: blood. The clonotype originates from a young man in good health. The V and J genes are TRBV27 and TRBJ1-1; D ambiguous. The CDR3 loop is CASSLSRVTELGTEAFF. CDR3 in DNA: TGTGCCAGCAGTTTATCGAGGGTCACAGAGCTGGGCACTGAAGCTTTCTTT.